This T cell receptor (beta chain) was retrieved from a study of beta chain features in type 1 diabetes. Study-wide findings and caveats: Possibly, sequencing cDNA over-represented cells that had high TCR expression levels. When Type 1 diabetes patients were examined, their TCRB CDR3s proved moderately but significantly shorter in all four CD4+ subsets.

The CDR3 spans 15 residues. CDR1 and CDR2 (germline): SGDLS, YYNGEE. The trim removed 4 bases at V and 5 bases at J, leaving 5 bases unmatched. What was sequenced were expressed TCRB transcripts, since all of the isolated RNA had been reverse transcribed. Measured with immunoSEQ multiplex PCR; TCRdb has only the in-frame clones, and not every one. The table lists a few hundred thousand clones, over 9.5% of them singletons. Worth noting for this clone: Its antigen is not known.

The rearrangement links TRBV9 to TRBJ2-5; TRBD2 aligns across 13 bases. The clonotype was recovered from a woman aged 18-29 years with type 1 diabetes. Sequences were obtained from naive CD4+ T cells from blood. The CDR3 region has the DNA TGTGCCAGCAGCCCGGGACTAGCGGGGTCGGAGACCCAGTACTTC. It yields the protein CASSPGLAGSETQYF.